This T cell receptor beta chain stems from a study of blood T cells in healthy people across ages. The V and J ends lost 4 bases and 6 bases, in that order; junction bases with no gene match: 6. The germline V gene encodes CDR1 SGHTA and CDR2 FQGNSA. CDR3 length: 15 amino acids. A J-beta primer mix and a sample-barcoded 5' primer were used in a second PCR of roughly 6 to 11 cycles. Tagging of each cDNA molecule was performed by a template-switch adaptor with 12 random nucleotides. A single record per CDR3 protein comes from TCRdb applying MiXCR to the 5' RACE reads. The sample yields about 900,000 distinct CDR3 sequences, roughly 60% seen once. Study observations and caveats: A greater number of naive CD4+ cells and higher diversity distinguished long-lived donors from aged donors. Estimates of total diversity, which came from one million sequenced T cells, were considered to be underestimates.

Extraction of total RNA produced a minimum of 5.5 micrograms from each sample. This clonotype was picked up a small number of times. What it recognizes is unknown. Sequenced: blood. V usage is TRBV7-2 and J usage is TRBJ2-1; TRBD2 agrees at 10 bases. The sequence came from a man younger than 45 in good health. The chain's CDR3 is CASSSTSGVINEQFF. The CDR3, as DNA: TGTGCCAGCAGCTCCACTAGCGGGGTGATCAATGAGCAGTTCTTC.